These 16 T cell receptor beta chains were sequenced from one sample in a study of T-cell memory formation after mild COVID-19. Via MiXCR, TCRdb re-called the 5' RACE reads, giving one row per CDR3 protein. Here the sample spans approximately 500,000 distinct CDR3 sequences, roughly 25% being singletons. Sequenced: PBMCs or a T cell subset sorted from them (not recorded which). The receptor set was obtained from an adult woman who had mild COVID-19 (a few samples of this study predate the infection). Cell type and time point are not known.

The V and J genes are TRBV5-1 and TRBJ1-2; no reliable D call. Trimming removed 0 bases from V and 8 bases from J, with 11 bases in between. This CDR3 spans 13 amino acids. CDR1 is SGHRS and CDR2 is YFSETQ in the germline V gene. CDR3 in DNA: TGCGCCAGCAGCTTGGAGTTAGGTGAAGGCTACACCTTC. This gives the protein CASSLELGEGYTF. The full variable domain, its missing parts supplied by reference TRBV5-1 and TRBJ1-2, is KAGVTQTPRYLIKTRGQQVTLSCSPISGHRSVSWYQQTPGQGLQFLFEYFSETQRNKGNFPGRFSGRQFSNSRSEMNVSTLELGDSALYLCASSLELGEGYTFGSGTRLTVV.

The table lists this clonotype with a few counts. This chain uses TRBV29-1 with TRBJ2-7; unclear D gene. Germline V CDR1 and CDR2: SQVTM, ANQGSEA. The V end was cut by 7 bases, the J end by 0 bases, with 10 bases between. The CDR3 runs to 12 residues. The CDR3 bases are TGCAGCGGGCAGGTCGGCTCCTACGAGCAGTACTTC. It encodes CSGQVGSYEQYF.

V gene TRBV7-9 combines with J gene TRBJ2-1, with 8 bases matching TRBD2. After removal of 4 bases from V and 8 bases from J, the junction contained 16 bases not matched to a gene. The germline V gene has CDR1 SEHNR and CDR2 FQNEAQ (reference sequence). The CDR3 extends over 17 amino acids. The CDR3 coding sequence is TGTGCCAGCAGCTCGCCCATCATAGCGGGACCCGAGGATGAGCAGTTCTTC. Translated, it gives CASSSPIIAGPEDEQFF.

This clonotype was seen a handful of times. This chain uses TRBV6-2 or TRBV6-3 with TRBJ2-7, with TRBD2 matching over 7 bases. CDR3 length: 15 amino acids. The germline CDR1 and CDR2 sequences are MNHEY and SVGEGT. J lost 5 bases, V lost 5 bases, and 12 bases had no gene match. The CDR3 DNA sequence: TGTGCCAGCAGTCCACGTCCGGGCGGGAGAAACGAGCAGTACTTC. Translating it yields CASSPRPGGRNEQYF.

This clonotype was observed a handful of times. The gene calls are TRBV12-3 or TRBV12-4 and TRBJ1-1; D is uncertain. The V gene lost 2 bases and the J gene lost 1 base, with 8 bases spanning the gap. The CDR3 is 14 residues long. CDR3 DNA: TGTGCCAGCAGTTTACACAGAAAGAACACTGAAGCTTTCTTT. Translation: CASSLHRKNTEAFF.

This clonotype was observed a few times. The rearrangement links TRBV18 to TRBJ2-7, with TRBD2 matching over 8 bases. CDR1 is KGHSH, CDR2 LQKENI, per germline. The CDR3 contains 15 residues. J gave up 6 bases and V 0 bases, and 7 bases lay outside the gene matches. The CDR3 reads CASSPPAGLAGEQYF. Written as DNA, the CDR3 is TGTGCCAGCTCACCACCGGCCGGACTAGCTGGCGAGCAGTACTTC.

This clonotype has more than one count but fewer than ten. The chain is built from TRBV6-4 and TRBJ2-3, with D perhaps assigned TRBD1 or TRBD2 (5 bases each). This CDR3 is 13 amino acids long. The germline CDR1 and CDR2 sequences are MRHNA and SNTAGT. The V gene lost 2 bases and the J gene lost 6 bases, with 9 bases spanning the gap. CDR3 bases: TGTGCCAGCAGTGACCAGAGGGGCGATACGCAGTATTTT. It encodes CASSDQRGDTQYF.

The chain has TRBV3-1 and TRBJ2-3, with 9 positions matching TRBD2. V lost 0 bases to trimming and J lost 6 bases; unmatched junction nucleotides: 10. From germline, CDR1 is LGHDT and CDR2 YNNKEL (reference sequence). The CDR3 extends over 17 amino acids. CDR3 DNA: TGTGCCAGCAGCCAAGATCTGACTAGCGGATCTCCCGATACGCAGTATTTT. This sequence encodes CASSQDLTSGSPDTQYF.

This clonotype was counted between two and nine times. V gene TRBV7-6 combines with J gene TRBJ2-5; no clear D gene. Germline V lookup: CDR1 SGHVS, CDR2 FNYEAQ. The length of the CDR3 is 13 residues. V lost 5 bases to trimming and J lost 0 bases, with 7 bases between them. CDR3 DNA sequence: TGTGCCAGCAGCCCCCTCTACCAAGAGACCCAGTACTTC. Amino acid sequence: CASSPLYQETQYF.

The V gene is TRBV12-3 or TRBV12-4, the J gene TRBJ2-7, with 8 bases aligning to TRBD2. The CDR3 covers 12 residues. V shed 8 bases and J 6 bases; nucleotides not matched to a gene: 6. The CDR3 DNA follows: TGTGCCAGCGCCGGGGGGGGCCTCGAGCAGTACTTC. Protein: CASAGGGLEQYF.

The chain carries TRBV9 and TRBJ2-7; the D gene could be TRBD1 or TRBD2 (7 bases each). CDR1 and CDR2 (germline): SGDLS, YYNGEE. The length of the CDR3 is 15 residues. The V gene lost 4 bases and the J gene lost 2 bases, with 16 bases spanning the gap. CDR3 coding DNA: TGTGCCAGCAGCCCAAACGCAGGGGGGGCCTACGAGCAGTACTTC. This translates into CASSPNAGGAYEQYF.

CDR3: CAWSGLSGITDTQYF. For the CDR3, the DNA is TGTGCCTGGAGTGGACTCTCGGGGATCACAGATACGCAGTATTTT. The J gene is TRBJ2-3, the V gene TRBV30; maybe TRBD2 (5 bases). V lost 1 base and J 2 bases, leaving 13 bases between the germline ends. This CDR3 is 15 amino acids long. Germline CDR1 and CDR2: GTSNPN and SVGIG (reference sequence).

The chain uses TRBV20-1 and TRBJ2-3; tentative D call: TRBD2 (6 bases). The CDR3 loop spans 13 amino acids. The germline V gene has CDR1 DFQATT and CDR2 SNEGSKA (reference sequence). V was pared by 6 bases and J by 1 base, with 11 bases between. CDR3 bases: TGCAGTGCCAACAAGCGGGGCACAGATACGCAGTATTTT. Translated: CSANKRGTDTQYF.

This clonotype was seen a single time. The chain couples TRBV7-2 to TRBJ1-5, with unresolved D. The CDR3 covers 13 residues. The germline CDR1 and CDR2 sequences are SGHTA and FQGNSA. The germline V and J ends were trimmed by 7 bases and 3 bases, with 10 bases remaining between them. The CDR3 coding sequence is TGTGCCAGCACCCGGACCCCCAATCAGCCCCAGCATTTT. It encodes CASTRTPNQPQHF. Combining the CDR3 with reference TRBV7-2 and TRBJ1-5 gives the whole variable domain GAGVSQSPSNKVTEKGKDVELRCDPISGHTALYWYRQSLGQGLEFLIYFQGNSAPDKSGLPSDRFSAERTGGSVSTLTIQRTQQEDSAVYLCASTRTPNQPQHFGDGTRLSIL.

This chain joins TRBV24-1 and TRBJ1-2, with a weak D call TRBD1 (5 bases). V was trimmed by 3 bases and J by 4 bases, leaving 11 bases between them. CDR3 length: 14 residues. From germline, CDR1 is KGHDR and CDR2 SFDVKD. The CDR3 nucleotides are TGTGCCACCAGTGATCCGGGACGTGTCTATGGCTACACCTTC. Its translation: CATSDPGRVYGYTF.

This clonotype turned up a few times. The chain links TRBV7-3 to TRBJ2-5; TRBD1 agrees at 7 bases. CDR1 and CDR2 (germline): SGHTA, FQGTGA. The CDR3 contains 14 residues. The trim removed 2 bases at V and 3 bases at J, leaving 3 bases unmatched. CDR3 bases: TGTGCCAGCAGCTTAGCCGGACAGGAAGAGACCCAGTACTTC. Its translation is CASSLAGQEETQYF.